Sequencing of this TCR beta chain was carried out in a study of shared clonotypes between healthy human individuals. Germline CDR1 reads SGHAT; CDR2 reads FQDESV (reference sequence). V lost 3 bases, J lost 6 bases, and 17 bases lay in between. CDR3 length: 16 amino acids. Clones were sequenced by immunoSEQ multiplex PCR, and TCRdb holds only the in-frame ones, with some missing. In the table there are about 2.5 million clones, 85% to 95% of which are singletons. The receptor was isolated from a man younger than 35 in good health. Some clones in this sample may be carry-over from other donors' samples. The chain uses TRBV11-1 and TRBJ2-2, with D maybe TRBD2 (6 bases). Sequences were obtained from naive CD4+ T cells from PBMCs. Subset specified: CD45RA+ positively selected. The CDR3 protein is CASSFSLARLSGELFF. The CDR3 DNA reads as TGTGCCAGCAGCTTCTCTCTAGCGCGTCTTTCCGGGGAGCTGTTTTTT.